The 31 T cell receptor beta chains below were found in one sample sequenced in a study of post-analysis software for immune sequencing data. No cognate antigen is known for these TCRs. Study results and caveats: Elevated frequency relative to controls characterized roughly five TRBV segments in patients, TRBV5-6, TRBV5-1 and TRBV20-1 among them.

Each TCR beta cDNA library carried unique molecular identifiers. One entry per CDR3 protein results from TCRdb running MiXCR on the PCR reads. This table has fewer than 850,000 distinct CDR3 sequences, 25% to 30% appearing once. Sequencing was carried out using blood. All receptors come from a girl aged 5-17 years with multiple sclerosis.

The J gene is TRBJ1-3, the V gene TRBV20-1, with D possibly being TRBD1 (5 bases). This CDR3 spans 15 amino acids. Trimming removed 1 base at V and 10 bases at J, with 20 bases between. Germline V gives CDR1 DFQATT, CDR2 SNEGSKA (reference sequence). Written as DNA, the CDR3 is TGCAGTGCTAGAGTCACCGGGACTGTTCTTAGTACCATATATTTT. Its translation is CSARVTGTVLSTIYF.

The chain recombines TRBV6-5 with TRBJ1-2; D possibly corresponds to TRBD1 (6 bases). The V end was cut by 7 bases, the J end by 3 bases, with 21 bases between. Looked up from germline, CDR1 is MNHEY and CDR2 is SVGAGI. The length of the CDR3 is 16 residues. The CDR3 sequence: CASTRFTGATYYGYTF. CDR3 DNA sequence: TGTGCCAGCACCCGATTCACGGGGGCCACTTACTATGGCTACACCTTC.

The chain couples TRBV15 to TRBJ2-2; TRBD2 matches at 7 bases. J was trimmed by 3 bases and V by 1 base; bases with no gene match: 5. The CDR3 length is 16 residues. Germline values: CDR1 LNHNV, CDR2 YYDKDF (reference sequence). The CDR3 here is CATSRGLAGYTGELFF. Here the CDR3 DNA reads TGTGCCACCAGCAGAGGACTAGCTGGGTACACCGGGGAGCTGTTTTTT.

This clonotype has a handful of counts. V gene TRBV7-2 combines with J gene TRBJ2-7; 7 bases map to TRBD2. CDR1 SGHTA and CDR2 FQGNSA come from the germline V gene. V dropped 5 bases and J dropped 4; count of bases not matched to a gene: 8. The CDR3 length is 14 residues. In DNA, the CDR3 is TGTGCCAGCAGCCCGGGGACTACTAAATACGAGCAGTACTTC. This translates into CASSPGTTKYEQYF.

The sample holds a few counts of this clonotype. The chain couples TRBV28 to TRBJ1-6, with 9 bases lining up with TRBD1. V shed 2 bases, J shed 7 bases, and the junction held 6 bases outside the gene matches. The CDR3 length is 16 residues. The V gene's germline CDR1 is MDHEN and CDR2 SYDVKM. CDR3 nucleotide sequence: TGTGCCAGCAGTTTAGGCTCTGGGACAGGGAATTCACCCCTCCACTTT. This codes for CASSLGSGTGNSPLHF.

V usage is TRBV4-3 and J usage is TRBJ1-3; possibly TRBD1 for D (6 bases). This CDR3 is 17 amino acids long. From germline, CDR1 is LGHNA and CDR2 YSLEER. The V and J ends lost 0 bases and 3 bases respectively, with 15 bases between them. The CDR3 nucleotides read TGCGCCAGCAGCCAAGAATCGGACAGAGTATTTGGAAACACCATATATTTT. It yields the protein CASSQESDRVFGNTIYF.

This clonotype was picked up a small number of times. V usage is TRBV5-1 and J usage is TRBJ1-1; 7 positions agree with TRBD1. Germline V gives CDR1 SGHRS, CDR2 YFSETQ. J gave up 8 bases and V 4 bases, and 14 bases lay outside the gene matches. The CDR3 contains 15 residues. CDR3 sequence (DNA): TGCGCCAGCAGCGCGACAGGGCAAGGCGACCCAGAAGCTTTCTTT. Protein: CASSATGQGDPEAFF.

This clonotype was detected only a few times. In nucleotides, the CDR3 is TGTGCCAGCAGTTGGGCAACCACAGATACGCAGTATTTT. This translates into CASSWATTDTQYF. The chain uses TRBV2 and TRBJ2-3, with D unclear. This CDR3 comprises 13 residues. CDR1 is SNHLY and CDR2 is FYNNEI in the germline V gene. Trimming stripped 5 bases from V and 2 bases from J, with 8 bases between. Together with reference TRBV2 and TRBJ2-3, the CDR3 gives the full variable domain: EPEVTQTPSHQVTQMGQEVILRCVPISNHLYFYWYRQILGQKVEFLVSFYNNEISEKSEIFDDQFSVERPDGSNFTLKIRSTKLEDSAMYFCASSWATTDTQYFGPGTRLTVL.

This chain links TRBV20-1 with TRBJ2-1, with 13 bases matching TRBD2. This CDR3 spans 15 amino acids. V lost 5 bases, J lost 9 bases, and 10 bases stayed unmatched. Germline V lookup: CDR1 DFQATT, CDR2 SNEGSKA (reference sequence). The CDR3 spells CSAPQTSGGTSEQFF. As DNA, the CDR3 is TGCAGTGCTCCCCAGACTAGCGGGGGGACGAGTGAGCAGTTCTTC.

The chain employs TRBV28 and TRBJ2-6; D ambiguous. The CDR3 runs 16 residues. The V gene lost 1 base and the J gene lost 0 bases, with 7 bases spanning the gap. Germline V gene data show CDR1 as MDHEN and CDR2 as SYDVKM. This CDR3 reads CASSLSRISGANVLTF. As DNA, the CDR3 is TGTGCCAGCAGTTTATCCAGGATCTCTGGGGCCAACGTCCTGACTTTC. Full variable domain (rest looked up from reference TRBV28 and TRBJ2-6): DVKVTQSSRYLVKRTGEKVFLECVQDMDHENMFWYRQDPGLGLRLIYFSYDVKMKEKGDIPEGYSVSREKKERFSLILESASTNQTSMYLCASSLSRISGANVLTFGAGSRLTVL.

This clonotype has only a few counts. The rearrangement links TRBV7-2 to TRBJ2-3; D may be TRBD2 (6 bases). CDR1 is SGHTA, CDR2 FQGNSA, per germline. V was pared by 5 bases and J by 6 bases, with 15 bases between. The CDR3 contains 14 residues. The CDR3 region is CASSVLALRDTQYF. The CDR3 bases are TGTGCCAGCAGCGTACTAGCCCTAAGGGATACGCAGTATTTT.

A few counts support this clonotype. At one end the junction does not follow the germline gene, possibly because of a read error. J is TRBJ1-2 and V is TRBV12-3 or TRBV12-4; D possibly corresponds to TRBD1 (5 bases). The CDR3 consists of 13 residues. CDR3 in amino acids: CASRLGESNGYTF. The CDR3 DNA reads TGTGCCAGCAGATTAGGGGAATCTAACGGCTACACCTTC.

This clonotype has more than one count but fewer than ten. The chain joins TRBV20-1 to TRBJ2-4, with D maybe TRBD1 (7 bases). This CDR3 contains 14 residues. Germline V gene data show CDR1 as DFQATT and CDR2 as SNEGSKA (reference sequence). V was trimmed by 6 bases and J by 1 base, leaving 13 bases between them. The CDR3 coding sequence is TGCAGTGCAAGGACAGGAGGGGCCAAAAACATTCAGTACTTC. Translated, it gives CSARTGGAKNIQYF.

This clonotype was detected a few times. The chain uses TRBV6-6 and TRBJ1-6; D is perhaps TRBD1 (6 bases). The CDR3 consists of 16 residues. Germline CDR1 MNHNY, CDR2 SVGAGI (reference sequence). The V gene lost 7 bases and the J gene lost 4 bases, with 17 bases spanning the gap. The CDR3 reads CASTLTGIVYNSPLHF. CDR3 nucleotides: TGTGCCAGCACCTTAACAGGGATCGTTTATAATTCACCCCTCCACTTT.

A word on this clonotype: The junction and the germline gene differ at one end; a read error may be behind it. The rearrangement uses TRBV4-3 and TRBJ2-1; D might be TRBD1 or TRBD2, each matching 5 bases. CDR3 length: 16 amino acids. The germline gives CDR1 LGHNA, CDR2 YSLEER. The CDR3 DNA follows: TGCGTCAGCAGCCAAGATTTGGGGGAAGGCTACAATGAGCAGTTCTTC. As protein: CVSSQDLGEGYNEQFF.

CDR3 bases: TGCAGTGCTAGAGATCCCGGGAGATACTACAATGAGCAGTTCTTC. This encodes CSARDPGRYYNEQFF. The J gene is TRBJ2-1, the V gene TRBV20-1, with D tentatively TRBD2 (6 bases). V was pared by 0 bases and J by 3 bases, with 12 bases between. Germline lookup yields CDR1 DFQATT and CDR2 SNEGSKA (reference sequence). The CDR3 is 15 residues long.

This clonotype was picked up a small number of times. The CDR3 sequence: CSAYEPRQGYSPLHF. CDR3 coding DNA: TGCAGTGCGTATGAGCCTCGACAGGGATATTCACCCCTCCACTTT. J is TRBJ1-6 and V is TRBV20-1, with TRBD1 matching 7 bases. This CDR3 has 15 residues. Germline loops: CDR1 DFQATT, CDR2 SNEGSKA (reference sequence). V trimming: 6 bases; J trimming: 8 bases; junction bases outside the gene matches: 13.

The table lists this clonotype with a few counts. J is TRBJ1-6 and V is TRBV20-1; D may be TRBD1 (5 bases). From germline, CDR1 is DFQATT and CDR2 SNEGSKA (reference sequence). This CDR3 is 16 amino acids long. Trimming pared 0 bases from V and 9 bases from J, leaving 18 bases between. The DNA of the CDR3 is TGCAGTGCTAGAGATACTAGGGCGGCAGGGCCTTCACCCCTCCACTTT. Translated, it gives CSARDTRAAGPSPLHF.

This clonotype was seen a few times. Sequence at one end of the junction differs from germline and may be a read error. The chain links TRBV7-7 to TRBJ2-2; D possibly corresponds to TRBD2 (5 bases). Germline lookup yields CDR1 SSHAT and CDR2 FNYEAQ (reference sequence). CDR3 length: 15 amino acids. The CDR3 region is CASSLALGGAGELFF. The CDR3 DNA reads TGTGCTAGCAGCTTAGCGCTCGGTGGTGCCGGGGAGCTGTTTTTT.

Only a few counts were recorded for this clonotype. The chain carries TRBV2 and TRBJ2-7; 8 positions match TRBD2. The germline V gene encodes CDR1 SNHLY and CDR2 FYNNEI. Trimming removed 11 bases from V and 0 bases from J; junction bases left unmatched: 15. The CDR3 covers 16 residues. The CDR3: CAGLKVAGSSSYEQYF. CDR3 nucleotides: TGTGCCGGGCTAAAGGTAGCGGGATCTTCCTCCTACGAGCAGTACTTC.

The V and J genes are TRBV28 and TRBJ1-4; 10 positions agree with TRBD1. Germline loops: CDR1 MDHEN, CDR2 SYDVKM. This CDR3 spans 16 amino acids. V was clipped by 1 base and J by 8 bases; unmatched bases: 7. Here the CDR3 reads CASSLSGTGEAEKLFF. For the CDR3, the DNA is TGTGCCAGCAGTTTATCCGGGACAGGGGAGGCCGAAAAACTGTTTTTT.

This sequence joins TRBV29-1 and TRBJ2-5; no definite D call. V was pared by 4 bases and J by 4 bases, with 16 bases between. The germline CDR1 and CDR2 sequences are SQVTM and ANQGSEA. The CDR3 consists of 14 residues. The CDR3 is CSVAGFGVRETQYF. The DNA for the CDR3 is TGCAGCGTTGCAGGTTTTGGGGTACGAGAGACCCAGTACTTC.

The V call is TRBV5-1, the J call TRBJ2-7, with D maybe TRBD1 (5 bases). This CDR3 comprises 14 residues. Germline assignment: CDR1 SGHRS and CDR2 YFSETQ. Trimming shortened V by 4 bases and J by 2 bases, and 13 bases separated the two germline ends. The CDR3 DNA follows: TGCGCCAGCAGCCGAATAGACAGCGCCTACGAGCAGTACTTC. Protein product: CASSRIDSAYEQYF.

The V call is TRBV12-3 or TRBV12-4, the J call TRBJ2-3; the D gene is possibly TRBD2 (6 bases). There are 14 residues in the CDR3. Trimming stripped 7 bases from V and 2 bases from J, with 13 bases between. Written as DNA, the CDR3 is TGTGCCAGCACCCAAGGAGGGACCACAGATACGCAGTATTTT. Its translation: CASTQGGTTDTQYF.

This clonotype was detected many times. The gene calls are TRBV7-9 and TRBJ2-5; tentative D call: TRBD2 (5 bases). The germline V gene has CDR1 SEHNR and CDR2 FQNEAQ (reference sequence). This CDR3 contains 16 residues. Trimming left V 3 bases short and J 0 bases short, with 14 bases between. CDR3 sequence (DNA): TGTGCCAGCAGCTTTGGCTCTAGCACGAACCAAGAGACCCAGTACTTC. This gives the protein CASSFGSSTNQETQYF.

This clonotype has more than one count but fewer than ten. This sequence joins TRBV7-2 and TRBJ2-7, with 9 bases aligning to TRBD1. CDR1 and CDR2 from the germline V gene are SGHTA and FQGNSA. The trim removed 8 bases at V and 2 bases at J, leaving 4 bases unmatched. The CDR3 has 13 residues. CDR3 residues: CASGRQGAYEQYF. In nucleotides, the CDR3 is TGTGCCAGCGGTAGACAGGGGGCCTACGAGCAGTACTTC. The full variable domain, with the rest looked up from reference TRBV7-2 and TRBJ2-7, is GAGVSQSPSNKVTEKGKDVELRCDPISGHTALYWYRQSLGQGLEFLIYFQGNSAPDKSGLPSDRFSAERTGGSVSTLTIQRTQQEDSAVYLCASGRQGAYEQYFGPGTRLTVT.

This clonotype was counted a single time. The chain employs TRBV29-1 and TRBJ2-3; D ambiguous. Germline CDR1 reads SQVTM; CDR2 reads ANQGSEA. The CDR3 sequence is 11 residues long. CDR3 amino acids: CSIISPDTQYF. The CDR3 nucleotides are TGCAGTATTATTTCCCCAGATACGCAGTATTTT.

V usage is TRBV2 and J usage is TRBJ2-7, with D perhaps TRBD1 (6 bases). The CDR3 covers 13 residues. V lost 7 bases to trimming and J lost 4 bases, with 14 bases between them. Per the germline V gene, CDR1 is SNHLY and CDR2 is FYNNEI. The CDR3 sequence: CASMPTGTYEQYF. For the CDR3, the DNA is TGTGCCAGCATGCCTACGGGGACATACGAGCAGTACTTC.

This clonotype was observed a few times. The chain carries TRBV18 and TRBJ2-1, with D possibly being TRBD2 (5 bases). Per the germline V gene, CDR1 is KGHSH and CDR2 is LQKENI. This CDR3 spans 17 amino acids. The V gene lost 6 bases and the J gene lost 7 bases, with 25 bases spanning the gap. The CDR3 sequence is CASSSPAGESPSNEQFF. The CDR3 bases are TGTGCCAGCTCCTCCCCCGCCGGGGAATCCCCTTCGAATGAGCAGTTCTTC.

The chain links TRBV6-5 to TRBJ1-5; D perhaps matches TRBD1 (6 bases). CDR1 is MNHEY, CDR2 SVGAGI, per germline. V gave up 2 bases and J gave up 10 bases, with 12 bases separating them. The CDR3 sequence is 13 residues long. The CDR3 DNA is TGTGCCAGCAGTTACAACCAGGGGCAACCCCAGCATTTT. Protein sequence: CASSYNQGQPQHF.

The table lists this clonotype with a few counts. V and J are TRBV6-5 and TRBJ2-5; 10 positions agree with TRBD2. This CDR3 is built from 15 residues. CDR1 is MNHEY and CDR2 is SVGAGI in the germline V gene. V lost 6 bases, J lost 2 bases, and 6 bases stayed unmatched. The CDR3 DNA sequence: TGTGCCAGCAGAAGACGAGCGGGAGGGCAAGAGACCCAGTACTTC. It specifies CASRRRAGGQETQYF.